This TCR beta chain was sequenced during a study of blood T cell repertoires in COVID-19. The CDR3 totals 13 residues. Trimming stripped 0 bases from V and 4 bases from J, with 9 bases between. Per the germline V gene, CDR1 is SQVTM and CDR2 is ANQGSEA. The method was immunoSEQ multiplex PCR; TCRdb's version includes in-frame clones alone and lacks a portion of them. The profile shows about 230,000 clones, about 88% of them singletons. The clonotype originates from a man aged 40-49 years with acute or convalescent COVID-19. This chain uses TRBV29-1 with TRBJ2-5; D is perhaps TRBD2 (5 bases). Sequences were obtained from peripheral blood. DNA for the CDR3: TGCAGCGTTGAAGATGGGAGCAGAGAGACCCAGTACTTC. Amino acid sequence: CSVEDGSRETQYF.